A selection of T cell receptor beta chains follows, all from one sample in a study of response to subunit inactivated influenza vaccine. TCRdb re-called the RT-PCR reads through MiXCR, storing one row per CDR3 protein. The data hold roughly 630,000 distinct CDR3 sequences, with 14% observed a single time. The input for sequencing was PBMCs from blood, taken approximately 15 days before vaccination. The receptors here all came from a man over 45 who received an inactivated influenza vaccine. Each CDR3 is given with its conserved first and last residue. The order of the fields is clone size, CDR3 length, J gene, V gene, D gene, CDR3 DNA, CDR3 protein. The D gene is left open where the match is weak. Expanded clones are given a class, and other clones once, few, many or no size at all.

NA	14	TRBJ2-3	TRBV30	NA	TGTGCCTGGAGTTCGGAAGGGATGACGGATACGCAGTATTTT	CAWSSEGMTDTQYF
few	16	TRBJ1-1	TRBV6-2/TRBV6-3	NA	TGTGCCAGCAGTTACGATTTGGGACAAATGAACACTGAAGCTTTCTTT	CASSYDLGQMNTEAFF
NA	18	TRBJ2-1	TRBV6-5	NA	TGTGCCAGCAGTTTAAGACCCCTAACGGGGATCTCCTACAATGAGCAGTTCTTC	CASSLRPLTGISYNEQFF
many	13	TRBJ2-2	TRBV7-3	NA	NA	CASSSSNTGELFF
NA	16	TRBJ1-2	TRBV20-1	NA	TGCAGTGCTAGAGATCGCGACCGCTACCCAGGGGAGGGCTACACCTTC	CSARDRDRYPGEGYTF
few	17	TRBJ2-3	TRBV19	NA	TGTGCCAGTACCGTCCTCGGCGGGGCGACCCAATCCGATACGCAGTATTTT	CASTVLGGATQSDTQYF
many	17	TRBJ2-2	TRBV4-2	NA	TGTGCCAGCAGCCAAGATCAGGCCAGGGATTTGCCCGGGGAGCTGTTTTTT	CASSQDQARDLPGELFF
many	14	TRBJ2-2	TRBV7-8	TRBD1	TGTGCCAGCAGCTCACAGGGGTTATCCGGGGAGCTGTTTTTT	CASSSQGLSGELFF
many	15	TRBJ1-6	TRBV15	NA	TGTGCCACCAGCAGAGATCCACAGGGAGGATCACCCCTCCACTTT	CATSRDPQGGSPLHF
NA	15	TRBJ2-7	TRBV15	TRBD2	TGTGCCACCAGCAGAGGTCTAGCGGGAGGCCTCGAGCAGTACTTC	CATSRGLAGGLEQYF
NA	18	TRBJ2-2	TRBV6-2/TRBV6-3	NA	TGTGCCAGCAGTTACTCACTGGCCTCTAACGGGAACACCGGGGAGCTGTTTTTT	CASSYSLASNGNTGELFF
few	15	TRBJ1-4	TRBV6-1	NA	TGTGCCAGCAGTGAATTTTGGGGGACTAATGAAAAACTGTTTTTT	CASSEFWGTNEKLFF
few	17	TRBJ1-1	TRBV18	TRBD1	TGTGCCAGCTCACCAAGGACAGGGTTTAACATGAACACTGAAGCTTTCTTT	CASSPRTGFNMNTEAFF
NA	15	TRBJ2-3	TRBV7-2	NA	TGTGCCAGCAGCCAAAGGACTCTACCCCCAGATACGCAGTATTTT	CASSQRTLPPDTQYF
few	16	TRBJ1-5	TRBV28	NA	TGTGCCAGCAGTTCTCCCTCGAACGTGTTGAACCAGCCCCAGCATTTT	CASSSPSNVLNQPQHF
NA	14	TRBJ2-7	TRBV6-2/TRBV6-3	TRBD2	TGTGCCAGCAGTTATCCTAGCGGGGGCACTGAGCAGTACTTC	CASSYPSGGTEQYF
NA	13	TRBJ2-7	TRBV10-3	TRBD1	TGTGCCATCAGTGAGCGGACAGGGATCGAGCAGTACTTC	CAISERTGIEQYF
many	15	TRBJ2-7	TRBV4-2	NA	TGTGCCAGCAGCCCCCAGAGCACGGGAGTGGACGAGCAGTACTTC	CASSPQSTGVDEQYF
many	14	TRBJ2-1	TRBV5-6	NA	TGTGCCAGCAGCCTCAGGGGTTCGAACAATGAGCAGTTCTTC	CASSLRGSNNEQFF
NA	15	TRBJ1-5	TRBV27	NA	TGTGCCAGCAGTTCCCTCGGGAGGGGGGGCCAGCCCCAGCATTTT	CASSSLGRGGQPQHF
few	15	TRBJ1-5	TRBV12-3/TRBV12-4	NA	TGTGCCAGCAGTTTTAGGCCTCCGGGGAGTCAGCCCCAGCATTTT	CASSFRPPGSQPQHF
NA	16	TRBJ2-5	TRBV25-1	TRBD2	TGTGCCAGCAGTGAATGGGGCGGGAGAGGTCTAAAGACCCAGTACTTC	CASSEWGGRGLKTQYF
NA	14	TRBJ2-2	TRBV12-3/TRBV12-4	NA	TGTGCCAGCAGCATCATACAGGACACCGGGGAGCTGTTTTTT	CASSIIQDTGELFF
many	15	TRBJ2-5	TRBV7-2	TRBD2	TGTGCCAGCAGCTTAGTAACTAGCGGGGTACCCACCCAGTACTTC	CASSLVTSGVPTQYF
NA	13	TRBJ2-3	TRBV29-1	NA	TGCAGCGCTAGAAACAGTCGCACAGATACGCAGTATTTT	CSARNSRTDTQYF
many	14	TRBJ2-2	TRBV10-2	NA	TGCGCCAGCAGTACGGGGGCGGACACCGGGGAGCTGTTTTTT	CASSTGADTGELFF
few	13	TRBJ2-7	TRBV20-1	TRBD2	TGCAGTGCTAAGCGGGAGTCATTGTACGAGCAGTACTTC	CSAKRESLYEQYF
NA	14	TRBJ2-5	TRBV28	NA	TGTGCCAGCAGTTTCCTGGGGGACGGGGAGACCAAGTACTTC	CASSFLGDGETKYF
many	18	TRBJ2-7	TRBV7-2	TRBD2	TGTGCCAGCAGCCGGGGGGGTGGCAGAGCGGGGTCCTCCTACGAGCAGTACTTC	CASSRGGGRAGSSYEQYF
many	14	TRBJ1-1	TRBV30	NA	TGTGCCTGGAGGTATTATCGGGGGCGCACTGAAGCTTTCTTT	CAWRYYRGRTEAFF
few	12	TRBJ2-3	TRBV20-1	TRBD2	TGCAGGGCGGGGGGGGTGGCAGATACGCAGTATTTT	CRAGGVADTQYF
few	15	TRBJ1-2	TRBV9	NA	TGTGCCAGCAGCGTAGACGGGCAGGGGAACTATGGCTACACCTTC	CASSVDGQGNYGYTF
NA	16	TRBJ2-7	TRBV7-2	TRBD1	TGTGCCAGCAGCTTACTGGTCACCGGGACAGTCTACGAGCAGTACTTC	CASSLLVTGTVYEQYF
few	11	TRBJ1-2	TRBV28	NA	TGTGCGTCGGCAGCAAGCTATGGCTACACCTTC	CASAASYGYTF
NA	15	TRBJ2-7	TRBV20-1	TRBD2	TGCAGTGCTCTAAGTGGAGCGGGAGCCCTCTACGAGCAGTACTTC	CSALSGAGALYEQYF
few	13	TRBJ1-3	TRBV6-2/TRBV6-3	TRBD1	TGTGCCAGCAGCTGGACAGGCGGAAACACCATATATTTT	CASSWTGGNTIYF
few	12	TRBJ1-1	TRBV5-1	NA	TGCGCCAGCAGGCTTGGGGACGCTGAAGCTTTCTTT	CASRLGDAEAFF